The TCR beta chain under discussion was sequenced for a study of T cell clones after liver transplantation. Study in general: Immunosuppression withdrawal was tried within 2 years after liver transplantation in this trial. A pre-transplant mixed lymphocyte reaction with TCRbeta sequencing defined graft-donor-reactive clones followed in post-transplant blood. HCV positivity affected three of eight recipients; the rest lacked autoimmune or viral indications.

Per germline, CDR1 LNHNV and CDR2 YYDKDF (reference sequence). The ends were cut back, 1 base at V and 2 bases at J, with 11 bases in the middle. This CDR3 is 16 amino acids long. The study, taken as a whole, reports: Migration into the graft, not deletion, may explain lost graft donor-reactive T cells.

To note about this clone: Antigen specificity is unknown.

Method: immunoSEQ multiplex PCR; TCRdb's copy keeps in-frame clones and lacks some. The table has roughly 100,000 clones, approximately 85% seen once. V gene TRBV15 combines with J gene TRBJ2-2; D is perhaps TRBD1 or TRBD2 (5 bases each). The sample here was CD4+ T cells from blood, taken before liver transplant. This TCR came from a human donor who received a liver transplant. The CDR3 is CATSRGTGANTGELFF. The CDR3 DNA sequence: TGTGCCACCAGCAGAGGGACTGGGGCTAACACCGGGGAGCTGTTTTTT.